This T cell receptor beta chain was sequenced in a study of CD8 T cells in ankylosing spondylitis. Study-wide results and limits: Researchers report that disease-linked clones proved CD8+ and relatively rare in peripheral blood. Disease-associated clones were reportedly significantly overrepresented in matched ankylosing spondylitis synovial fluid. A number of the motif variants had already been described in reactive arthritis synovial fluid and blood.

In regard to this clonotype: Its specificity is not known.

Using its own MiXCR run on the 5' RACE reads, TCRdb lists one record per CDR3 protein. The sample has 150,000 or so distinct CDR3 sequences; 9.8% are singletons. Trimming removed 1 base from V and 3 bases from J, with 10 bases in between. CDR1 and CDR2 (germline): SGHAT, FQDESV (reference sequence). The length of the CDR3 is 14 residues. The TCR was taken from a female donor with ankylosing spondylitis or in good health (not recorded which). The sample consisted of blood, either unsorted or a sorted T cell fraction (not recorded which). The rearrangement uses TRBV11-1 and TRBJ2-7; D gene unclear. The CDR3 sequence is CASSLVGPHYEQYF. The CDR3 region has the DNA TGTGCCAGCAGCTTAGTCGGGCCTCACTACGAGCAGTACTTC.